This TCR beta chain was captured in a study of shared clonotypes between healthy human individuals. Regarding the study as a whole: Among non-shared clonotypes, generation probabilities were lower than among those shared by all four donors. What naive subsets generally showed was a larger estimated richness than memory subsets showed. In this cohort, only blood was sampled, and tissue repertoires likely differ.

Donors comprised only Caucasian adults living in Nashville, Tennessee. The V and J ends lost 3 bases and 9 bases respectively, with 15 bases between them. CDR1 and CDR2 from the germline V gene are GTSNPN and SVGIG (reference sequence). CDR3 length: 12 amino acids. As concerns this clone: Antigen unknown.

Data came from immunoSEQ multiplex PCR; TCRdb stores just in-frame clones and leaves some out. The profile covers 2 million to 2.5 million clones, with less than 95% appearing a single time and roughly 0.34% taken by the ten largest. The receptor's source is a man between 18 and 29 years old in good health. Some clones in this sample may be carry-over from other donors' samples. The chain uses TRBV30 and TRBJ2-7; D is possibly TRBD1 (5 bases). Sequences were obtained from naive CD4+ T cells from PBMCs. The subset was: CD45RA+ positively selected. In nucleotides, the CDR3 is TGTGCCTGGAGGGATAGGGGCTCCGGGCAGTACTTC. Its protein product is CAWRDRGSGQYF.